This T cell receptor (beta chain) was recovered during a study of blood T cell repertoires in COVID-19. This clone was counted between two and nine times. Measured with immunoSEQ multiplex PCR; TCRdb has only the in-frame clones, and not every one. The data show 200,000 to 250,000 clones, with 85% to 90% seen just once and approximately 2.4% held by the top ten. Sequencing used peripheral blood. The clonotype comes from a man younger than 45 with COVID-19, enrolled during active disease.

This chain's CDR3 is CASSPRTAGGTGETQYF. CDR3 DNA sequence: TGTGCCAGCTCACCACGAACGGCGGGAGGTACTGGCGAGACCCAGTACTTC. The chain has TRBV18 and TRBJ2-5, with 8 bases that match TRBD2. Germline V gene lookup returns CDR1 KGHSH and CDR2 LQKENI. The CDR3 loop spans 17 amino acids. J gave up 5 bases and V 1 base, and 12 bases lay outside the gene matches.